This T cell receptor beta chain is drawn from a study of early T cells in non-severe SARS-CoV-2 infection. Study information: The sequenced material was bulk RNA from unsorted whole blood, and its chains were unpaired. Overall study results and limits: The matching step, a VDJdb search, favored anti-spike CD8 responses and missed private and CD4 specificities.

Individual cDNA molecules received unique molecular identifiers. In TCRdb, the 5' RACE reads were re-called with MiXCR into one record per CDR3 protein. The sample consists of approximately 66,000 distinct CDR3 sequences, approximately 12% of them appearing once. The CDR3 is 15 amino acids. Trimming shortened V by 2 bases and J by 1 base, and 11 bases separated the two germline ends. Germline assignment: CDR1 SGHRS and CDR2 YFSETQ. A few counts support this clonotype. Its target is not known. The rearrangement links TRBV5-1 to TRBJ2-3; D is ambiguous. The receptor's source is an adult who was a healthcare worker with PCR-confirmed SARS-CoV-2 infection or an uninfected control (not recorded which). The donor label of this sample is uncertain. The sequences come from whole blood, collected at baseline. CDR3 sequence reads: CASSLPLAGTDTQYF. Written as DNA, the CDR3 is TGCGCCAGCAGCTTACCTCTGGCTGGCACAGATACGCAGTATTTT.